This T cell receptor (beta chain) came from a study of T cells in Graves' hyperthyroidism and ophthalmopathy (dated by TCRdb to between 2018 and 2020). The study in broad terms: Peripheral blood was sampled at the time of initial diagnosis, prior to any treatment. A discovery cohort of about a hundred patients, 43 with Graves' ophthalmopathy and 55 to 60 with stable Graves' hyperthyroidism, was used to find distinguishing TCR V-J signatures. Whether ophthalmopathy could be predicted prospectively was tested in an independent validation cohort made up of 18 to 20 hyperthyroidism patients plus 17 patients who later progressed to ophthalmopathy. For training and testing, the 80 to 100 patients in the discovery cohort were randomly divided in a 7:3 ratio. In addition, the study compared T-cell repertoires in thyroid tissue and in blood from six Graves' hyperthyroidism patients. Once sampling was done, hyperthyroidism patients were given methimazole at a starting dose of 30 mg daily, whereas ophthalmopathy patients were given high-dose intravenous methylprednisolone. According to the paper, TCR Vbeta CDR3 sequencing was carried out on some 140 peripheral blood samples, which came from 40 to 45 ophthalmopathy, under 80 hyperthyroidism and some 17 progressor patients. Overall study results and their limits: Most expanded thyroid clonotypes (frequency above 0.001) were also found in blood, which suggests that blood repertoires may mirror thyroid immune responses. Sample size was not statistically predetermined, and blinding of investigators to group allocation was not performed. In cross-validation, a model built on a 13 V-J signature told ophthalmopathy apart from stable hyperthyroidism with 87.88% sensitivity and around 81% specificity, and in testing the same model reached 80%/75%. In validation, progression to ophthalmopathy was predicted by the model with about 70% sensitivity and 72.22% specificity, a median of about 6.8 months before onset.

Ophthalmopathy patients had moderately to severely active disease, with a Clinical Activity Score of 3 or more, a NOSPECS grade of 4 or more, and a disease duration of less than 3 months. The study excluded patients with uncontrolled infections, other autoimmune diseases, pregnancy or lactation. Clinical symptoms, serum thyroxine and TRAb, thyroid ultrasound, and orbital computed tomography formed the basis for the diagnoses. PBMCs were separated from 8 to 10 ml of fresh peripheral blood using Ficoll-Paque density gradient centrifugation. Total RNA was extracted with Trizol reagent, and quality was checked on an Agilent 2100 Bioanalyzer. Comment on this clonotype: Its recognized antigen is unknown. Base quality data are lacking; no much larger clone is found one base away.

From a lookup of the germline V gene, CDR1 and CDR2 are SGDLS and YYNGEE. From the cysteine up to the phenylalanine, the CDR3 has a length of 16 residues. Solely the CDR3 DNA is kept, with 48 bases framed from the first base. At the junction V is shortened by 0 bases and J by 4 bases; bases outside the gene matches: 9. Amplification of TCR beta CDR3 regions was carried out from RNA transcripts. For the first round of RT-PCR on the TCR CDR3, the HTBI primer set was used together with the Qiagen OneStep RT-PCR kit. The libraries were constructed in a second round of multiplex PCR and then size-selected and purified. Paired-end sequencing of the libraries was performed with 100 bp reads on an Illumina HiSeq2000. On the authors' methods: SOAPnuke was used to process the raw data, removing reads that contained adapters or uncalled bases, had a mean Phred below 15, or lacked an exact match to the constant primer or identifier. High-quality paired reads were merged with COPE v1.2.5, and unique nucleotide sequences were defined as clonotypes. MiTCR v1.1 was used to align the clonotypes against IMGT TRBV, TRBD and TRBJ reference segments. Analysis was restricted to V-J combinations with a frequency above 0.0001, which covered over 98% of repertoires. The TCS score was defined as F50 (clonal expansion) divided by E x V (chaos), with BLOSUM62-based TCRdist calculated between CDR3 peptides within each V-J. Welch's t-statistics and random forest reduced 450 to 600 V-J features to roughly 13, which were used in a naive Bayes classifier (R e1071). Using fastp at Q25 and MiXCR, TCRdb reprocessed the public reads and kept productive beta chains. Rows are combined by CDR3 protein, so each entry shows the most common genes and DNA. TCRdb, not the authors, supplied the V and J calls. The sample table shows approximately 690,000 distinct CDR3 sequences, and 20% are seen once. The ten largest clones capture around a third of the sample.

This TCR came from a man aged 30 to 39 with Graves' ophthalmopathy. Sequencing input: blood. This chain is built from TRBV9 and TRBJ2-7; TRBD1 matches 8 bases in the middle. The bases are TGTGCCAGCAGCGTAGCCGGAGGGCAGGGGGCTTACGAGCAGTACTTC. The encoded protein is CASSVAGGQGAYEQYF.